Shown below are 18 T cell receptor beta chains from a single sample sequenced in a study of post-analysis software for immune sequencing data. Study-level results: The five TRBV segments detected at higher frequency in patients than in controls included TRBV5-6, TRBV5-1 and TRBV20-1.

Their antigens remain unidentified. Researchers reported that TCR beta cDNA libraries carried unique molecular identifiers. MiXCR, applied by TCRdb to the PCR reads, yields one record per CDR3 protein. Found here are hundreds of thousands of distinct CDR3 sequences, about 32% of them singletons; the top ten hold 0.55% to 0.65%. Material for sequencing was blood. Source of these receptors: a girl aged 10 to 17 with multiple sclerosis.

The J gene is TRBJ2-1, the V gene TRBV4-1; D possibly corresponds to TRBD2 (5 bases). Germline V CDR1 and CDR2: MGHRA, YSYEKL. Trimming took off 1 base at V and 9 bases at J, with 22 bases between the two ends. The CDR3 is made up of 17 amino acids. CDR3 DNA sequence: TGCGCCAGCAGCCAAGGCCATAGCAGTCTCGCGGGTGGTGAGCAGTTCTTC. Its translation: CASSQGHSSLAGGEQFF.

The chain carries TRBV20-1 and TRBJ2-5, with 8 bases lining up with TRBD2. Gene TRBJ2-7 matches the end of the DNA better, so the J call may be wrong. Germline values: CDR1 DFQATT, CDR2 SNEGSKA (reference sequence). The CDR3 sequence is 15 residues long. CDR3 region: CSARDMVAGLHEQYF. The CDR3 DNA follows: TGCAGTGCTAGAGATATGGTAGCGGGACTCCACGAGCAGTACTTC.

This clonotype was observed a few times. The V and J genes are TRBV29-1 and TRBJ2-7, with 7 bases identical to TRBD1. CDR3 size: 14 residues. The J segment lost 3 bases and the V segment lost 5 bases, leaving 10 bases of the junction unmatched. Germline CDR1 is SQVTM and CDR2 is ANQGSEA. CDR3 protein: CSVLTTGAHYEQYF. The CDR3 DNA sequence: TGCAGCGTTCTTACTACAGGGGCCCACTACGAGCAGTACTTC.

The V call is TRBV5-1, the J call TRBJ1-6; 7 bases agree with TRBD1. Germline V lookup: CDR1 SGHRS, CDR2 YFSETQ. CDR3 length equals 14 residues. V gave up 4 bases and J gave up 10 bases; unmatched junction bases: 8. The CDR3 coding sequence is TGCGCCAGCAGCCTCGGACAGGACGGCTCACCCCTCCACTTT. Translation: CASSLGQDGSPLHF.

This clonotype was observed a handful of times. The V call is TRBV28, the J call TRBJ2-1, with 9 bases aligning to TRBD1. V gave up 6 bases and J gave up 4 bases; unmatched junction bases: 10. This CDR3 has 16 residues. Germline CDR1 MDHEN, CDR2 SYDVKM. The CDR3, as DNA: TGTGCCAGCAGCAAAGACAGGGGGTCTCTGTACAATGAGCAGTTCTTC. It is translated as CASSKDRGSLYNEQFF. The whole variable domain, remainder taken from reference TRBV28 and TRBJ2-1, is DVKVTQSSRYLVKRTGEKVFLECVQDMDHENMFWYRQDPGLGLRLIYFSYDVKMKEKGDIPEGYSVSREKKERFSLILESASTNQTSMYLCASSKDRGSLYNEQFFGPGTRLTVL.

Comment on this clonotype: A much larger clone differs from this one at a single base, so this may be a read error. The chain is built from TRBV12-3 or TRBV12-4 and TRBJ2-1; a possible D gene is TRBD2 (6 bases). This CDR3 contains 12 residues. Trimming shortened V by 5 bases and J by 10 bases, and 12 bases separated the two germline ends. CDR3 DNA: TGTGCCAGCAGTCGGGAGTACTACGAGCAGTTCTTC. Its translation: CASSREYYEQFF.

This clonotype was picked up a small number of times. The chain combines TRBV20-1 with TRBJ2-1; TRBD2 matches 7 bases. Trimming took 6 bases from V and 2 from J; bases not matched to a gene: 7. Germline CDR1 and CDR2: DFQATT and SNEGSKA (reference sequence). CDR3 length equals 14 residues. The CDR3 spells CSAPPSGTYNEQFF. The CDR3, as DNA: TGCAGTGCGCCCCCTAGCGGCACCTACAATGAGCAGTTCTTC.

The V and J genes are TRBV6-5 and TRBJ1-2; no clear D gene. The CDR3 is made up of 14 amino acids. V was shortened by 0 bases and J by 5 bases, with 10 bases between the two germline ends. The germline gives CDR1 MNHEY, CDR2 SVGAGI. The CDR3, as DNA: TGTGCCAGCAGTTACTCGACAATGGCATATGGCTACACCTTC. This sequence encodes CASSYSTMAYGYTF.

On this clonotype: A junction end diverges from the germline sequence, so it may reflect a read error. This sequence joins TRBV5-5 and TRBJ1-5; TRBD1 might be the D (6 bases). CDR3 length equals 14 residues. CDR1 is SGHKS and CDR2 is YYEKEE in the germline V gene (reference sequence). The CDR3 is CASRKGDSNQSQHF. The DNA of the CDR3 is TGTGCCAGCAGAAAGGGGGATAGCAATCAGTCCCAGCATTTT. Combining the CDR3 with reference TRBV5-5 and TRBJ1-5 gives the whole variable domain DAGVTQSPTHLIKTRGQQVTLRCSPISGHKSVSWYQQVLGQGPQFIFQYYEKEERGRGNFPDRFSARQFPNYSSELNVNALLLGDSALYLCASRKGDSNQSQHFGDGTRLSIL.

This clonotype was counted only a few times. The CDR3 DNA reads TGTGCCAGCAGCCCGCGGACAGACGGGGCGGGTTCCTACGAGCAGTACTTC. This sequence encodes CASSPRTDGAGSYEQYF. V gene TRBV7-6 combines with J gene TRBJ2-7, with a tentative D call TRBD1 (6 bases). Trimming shortened V by 5 bases and J by 1 base, and 21 bases separated the two germline ends. Germline loops: CDR1 SGHVS, CDR2 FNYEAQ. The CDR3 extends over 17 amino acids.

This clonotype has only a few counts. V usage is TRBV10-3 and J usage is TRBJ2-1; TRBD2 agrees at 14 bases. The CDR3 consists of 14 residues. V was clipped by 10 bases and J by 7 bases; unmatched bases: 6. Germline V CDR1 and CDR2: ENHRY, SYGVKD. CDR3 nucleotides: TGTGCCACGGAAGGACTAGCGGGAGGTAATGAGCAGTTCTTC. This gives the protein CATEGLAGGNEQFF.

This clonotype was counted a single time. The rearrangement links TRBV3-1 to TRBJ2-7; D not resolved. Germline V lookup: CDR1 LGHDT, CDR2 YNNKEL (reference sequence). The V end lost 1 base, the J end lost 4 bases, and 14 bases lay between the germline ends. The CDR3 spans 15 residues. This CDR3 reads CASSQGIGMVYEQYF. Written as DNA, the CDR3 is TGTGCCAGCAGCCAAGGCATTGGGATGGTTTACGAGCAGTACTTC.

This clonotype was observed once. J is TRBJ2-7 and V is TRBV5-1; 7 bases are shared with TRBD2. TRBJ2-5 explains the end of the DNA better; the J call may be wrong. Germline CDR1 reads SGHRS; CDR2 reads YFSETQ. The CDR3 is 17 amino acids. The CDR3 DNA reads TGCGCCAGCAGCTTGGAGTCGGGGGGACCGCAACAGGAGACCCAGTACTTC. This encodes CASSLESGGPQQETQYF.

The rearrangement links TRBV5-1 to TRBJ2-1; D unresolved. CDR3 size: 14 residues. The germline V and J ends were trimmed by 2 bases and 2 bases, with 8 bases remaining between them. CDR1 is SGHRS and CDR2 is YFSETQ in the germline V gene. The CDR3 region is CASSFDGPYNEQFF. CDR3 sequence (DNA): TGCGCCAGCAGCTTCGACGGACCCTACAATGAGCAGTTCTTC. Together with reference TRBV5-1 and TRBJ2-1, the CDR3 gives the full variable domain: KAGVTQTPRYLIKTRGQQVTLSCSPISGHRSVSWYQQTPGQGLQFLFEYFSETQRNKGNFPGRFSGRQFSNSRSEMNVSTLELGDSALYLCASSFDGPYNEQFFGPGTRLTVL.

The chain carries TRBV29-1 and TRBJ1-1; no clear D gene. Trimming removed 6 bases from V and 5 bases from J, with 22 bases in between. The germline V gene has CDR1 SQVTM and CDR2 ANQGSEA. The CDR3 has 15 amino acids. The CDR3 sequence is CSVYNAAGRGTEAFF. The DNA of the CDR3 is TGCAGCGTATATAACGCCGCTGGGAGAGGGACTGAAGCTTTCTTT.

This clonotype has just a few counts. This chain links TRBV6-5 with TRBJ1-2; D is perhaps TRBD1 (6 bases). Germline-derived CDR1 and CDR2 are MNHEY and SVGAGI. Trimming shortened V by 5 bases and J by 6 bases, and 13 bases separated the two germline ends. The CDR3 extends over 13 amino acids. The CDR3 sequence is CASSTPEGDGYTF. The CDR3 nucleotides read TGTGCCAGCAGTACTCCCGAGGGGGATGGCTACACCTTC.

The table lists this clonotype with many counts. This chain connects TRBV3-1 to TRBJ2-1, with a possible D match to TRBD1 (6 bases). This CDR3 has 17 residues. Germline lookup yields CDR1 LGHDT and CDR2 YNNKEL (reference sequence). V lost 0 bases and J 8 bases, leaving 20 bases between the germline ends. CDR3 loop: CASSQDLIKVGADEQFF. Written as DNA, the CDR3 is TGTGCCAGCAGCCAAGATCTTATCAAGGTGGGGGCAGATGAGCAGTTCTTC.

The V call is TRBV10-3, the J call TRBJ2-3, with 12 positions matching TRBD2. The V gene end was trimmed by 6 bases and the J gene end by 4 bases; junction bases not matched to a gene: 8. CDR1 and CDR2 (germline): ENHRY, SYGVKD. The CDR3 is made up of 16 amino acids. This CDR3 reads CAISDRLAGEADTQYF. Here the CDR3 DNA reads TGTGCCATCAGCGACCGACTAGCGGGAGAGGCAGATACGCAGTATTTT.